This T cell receptor beta chain came from a study of cytomegalovirus exposure and HLA in healthy donors. Overall study: Among the roughly 400 genotyped donors, more than 70% were placed in the Caucasian-associated ancestry cluster. Study results and limitations: The authors listed 164 TCR beta chains as cytomegalovirus-associated. Per a prior analysis, the majority of TCR beta V segments were productive roughly 87% or roughly 30% of the time.

In the PCR, 60 Vbeta and 13 Jbeta primers were used. Source study methods: Approximately 10 million shared chains were among approximately 87 million unique TCR beta chains counted in a later analysis. Measured with immunoSEQ multiplex PCR; TCRdb has only the in-frame clones, and not every one. The DNA was the basis for D and trimming; V, J and clone size are from that table. Of about 97,000 clones in the sample, about three quarters were seen once. In regard to this clone: Its target is unknown.

The length of the CDR3 is 13 residues. Germline V gives CDR1 SNHLY, CDR2 FYNNEI. The junction had 3 bases not matched to a gene; V was cut back by 5 bases and J by 8 bases. The chain has TRBV2 and TRBJ1-4; 9 nucleotides agree with TRBD1. This receptor was obtained from a man between 35 and 55 years old in good health and CMV-seronegative. Sequencing was performed on PBMCs. The CDR3 protein is CASSPGTGEKLFF. The CDR3 DNA reads as TGTGCCAGCAGTCCCGGGACAGGGGAAAAACTGTTTTTT.